This T cell receptor (beta chain) stems from a study of cytomegalovirus exposure and HLA in healthy donors. Study summary: The approximately 120 validation repertoires, a later analysis reported, used the same platform as the approximately 670 repertoires from the first cohort. General study findings and limits: In vitro testing confirmed three CMV-associated chains as specific for CMV antigens. Diagnosis of cytomegalovirus status made by the classifier reportedly showed high specificity and sensitivity. Among TCR beta chains, those listed as cytomegalovirus-associated numbered roughly 150.

CDR1 and CDR2 (germline): MNHEY, SVGAGI. V shed 2 bases and J shed 4 bases, with 8 bases lying between them. The CDR3 loop spans 13 amino acids. This clone was observed once. Its antigen is unidentified. The sample has other DNA sequences that encode this CDR3 too. Sequenced by immunoSEQ multiplex PCR; TCRdb stores in-frame clones only, minus some. The profile shows over 200,000 clones, about 86% of them singletons. Input material: PBMCs. The chain joins TRBV6-5 to TRBJ1-2; weak D call: TRBD1 (5 bases). The origin of this receptor is a woman between 18 and 30 years old in good health and CMV-seronegative. As DNA, the CDR3 is TGTGCCAGCAGTTACGACAGCCTCTATGGCTACACCTTC. Amino acids: CASSYDSLYGYTF.